This T cell receptor (beta chain) was documented in a study of blood T cell repertoires in COVID-19. The wider study: PBMCs, B-cell-depleted T cells, or T cells provided the cDNA or gDNA that made up the material.

Original analysis: Counts of nucleated cells, estimated from reference gene primer amplification, were obtained. Profiled with immunoSEQ multiplex PCR; TCRdb holds only in-frame clones, not every one. V and J calls and clone size follow that table, whereas D and trimming were derived from the DNA. The sample carries some 190,000 clones, 86% recorded once. Recruitment covered about two dozen US areas and drew participants whose ages spanned roughly 18 to 89 years. Assignment of participants to cohorts was predicated upon participant-reported clinical history. This TCR was recovered from a man in his forties with acute COVID-19. Sequenced sample: PBMCs or T cells enriched from blood (not recorded which).

The CDR3 DNA is TGTGCCAGCGGCTTAGGACAGGGGACCTCCGGCGAGCAGTACTTC. Translated, it gives CASGLGQGTSGEQYF. The chain employs TRBV6-5 and TRBJ2-7, with 9 bases that match TRBD1. The ends lost 8 bases at V and 6 bases at J; junction bases unmatched: 14. The CDR3 is 15 amino acids. Germline V CDR1 and CDR2: MNHEY, SVGAGI.